A single sample is the source of the 19 T cell receptor beta chains below, sequenced in a study of T cells in Graves' hyperthyroidism and ophthalmopathy. Researchers took RNA transcripts and amplified the TCR beta CDR3 regions from them. In the first-round RT-PCR of the TCR CDR3, the HTBI primer set was used. TCRdb redid the calling of the multiplex PCR reads with MiXCR, one entry per CDR3 protein. The sample contains approximately 400,000 distinct CDR3 sequences, approximately 15% of which appear only once. Sequenced input: blood. These receptors were taken from a young woman with Graves' hyperthyroidism that later progressed to Graves' ophthalmopathy.

In this sample, this clonotype turned up many times. V usage is TRBV28 and J usage is TRBJ2-1; 10 bases map to TRBD2. The CDR3 has 16 amino acids. Trimming at V came to 4 bases and at J to 6 bases, leaving 9 bases not matched to a gene. Germline V gene sequence: CDR1 MDHEN, CDR2 SYDVKM. The CDR3 DNA sequence: TGTGCCAGCAGTTATCCCTCAGCGGGAGGGCTCAATGAGCAGTTCTTC. Amino acid sequence: CASSYPSAGGLNEQFF.

This clonotype was recorded at least ten times. The chain joins TRBV6-6 to TRBJ1-2, with D perhaps TRBD1 (6 bases). The V end was cut by 2 bases, the J end by 11 bases, with 12 bases between. The CDR3 covers 12 residues. The germline CDR1 and CDR2 sequences are MNHNY and SVGAGI (reference sequence). CDR3 bases: TGTGCCAGCAGTTACAATGACGGACAGTACACCTTC. Encoded protein: CASSYNDGQYTF.

This clonotype was recorded at least ten times. In DNA, the CDR3 is TGTGCCAGCGCCTGGGCAGGGGGCGACCAGCCCCAGCATTTT. Residues: CASAWAGGDQPQHF. This rearrangement joins TRBV12-3 or TRBV12-4 to TRBJ1-5; TRBD1 matches at 8 bases. V was clipped by 8 bases and J by 7 bases; unmatched bases: 10. This CDR3 spans 14 amino acids.

Many counts were recorded for this clonotype. In DNA, the CDR3 is TGTGCCAGCAGCTTTAGCGGGAGCGTAGAGACCCAGTACTTC. Translated: CASSFSGSVETQYF. The gene calls are TRBV11-2 and TRBJ2-5; 9 bases agree with TRBD2. V was pared by 3 bases and J by 4 bases, with 3 bases of the junction left unmatched. The CDR3 consists of 14 residues. Germline V gene sequence: CDR1 SGHAT, CDR2 FQNNGV.

This clonotype was observed a few times. The CDR3 protein is CSVDLGAGPQHF. CDR3 DNA sequence: TGCAGCGTTGATTTGGGGGCAGGGCCCCAGCATTTT. The chain joins TRBV29-1 to TRBJ1-5; possibly TRBD1 for D (6 bases). The CDR3 length is 12 residues. The V gene lost 3 bases and the J gene lost 9 bases, with 12 bases spanning the gap. From germline, CDR1 is SQVTM and CDR2 ANQGSEA.

This clonotype was seen ten or more times. The V call is TRBV18, the J call TRBJ2-3, with no clear D. The CDR3 totals 11 residues. Germline V gene data show CDR1 as KGHSH and CDR2 as LQKENI. Trimming took 9 bases from V and 7 from J, leaving 11 bases between them. Here the CDR3 DNA reads TGTGCCAGTCTCATGGAAAATACGCAGTATTTT. Encoded protein: CASLMENTQYF.

At least ten counts were recorded for this clonotype. CDR3 in DNA: TGCAGTGCTAGATCCGTGTTAGCGGGAGGCATGAACGAGCAGTACTTC. Encoded protein: CSARSVLAGGMNEQYF. The V and J genes are TRBV20-1 and TRBJ2-7; 10 bases align to TRBD2. The junction had 12 bases not matched to a gene; V was cut back by 2 bases and J by 5 bases. The germline gives CDR1 DFQATT, CDR2 SNEGSKA (reference sequence). The CDR3 extends over 16 amino acids.

This clonotype was found many times. The gene calls are TRBV28 and TRBJ2-7, with 7 nucleotides matching TRBD1. Germline CDR1 reads MDHEN; CDR2 reads SYDVKM. V trimming: 3 bases; J trimming: 8 bases; junction bases outside the gene matches: 10. The CDR3 runs to 14 residues. The CDR3 reads CASSFLDRPLQQYF. For the CDR3, the DNA is TGTGCCAGCAGTTTCTTGGACAGGCCTCTGCAGCAGTACTTC.

This clonotype was seen a few times. The genes are TRBV28 and TRBJ1-6, with 8 bases fitting TRBD1. CDR1 and CDR2 from the germline V gene are MDHEN and SYDVKM. V lost 5 bases, J lost 7 bases, and 4 bases stayed unmatched. The CDR3 loop spans 14 amino acids. The CDR3 loop reads CASSQQGGNSPLHF. Written as DNA, the CDR3 is TGTGCCAGCAGTCAACAGGGGGGAAATTCACCCCTCCACTTT.

This clonotype occurred many times. V and J are TRBV6-6 and TRBJ2-6, with D unresolved. With 0 bases removed from V and 2 bases from J, the gap between germline ends came to 11 bases. Germline CDR1 reads MNHNY; CDR2 reads SVGAGI (reference sequence). The CDR3 runs to 17 residues. The CDR3 DNA reads TGTGCCAGCAGTTACTCGTCCTCTATCGCTGGGGCCAACGTCCTGACTTTC. Amino acid sequence: CASSYSSSIAGANVLTF.

This clonotype appeared a single time. The chain carries TRBV6-1 and TRBJ1-2; D is unclear. The CDR3 has 12 residues. CDR1 is MNHNS, CDR2 SASEGT, per germline. Trimming removed 11 bases at V and 4 bases at J, with 14 bases between. CDR3 in DNA: TGTGCCGCTGGACCGGGAGGCTATGGCTACACCTTC. Protein: CAAGPGGYGYTF.

This clonotype has a count of ten or more. The V gene is TRBV20-1, the J gene TRBJ2-7; TRBD2 agrees at 11 bases. V gave up 6 bases and J gave up 1 base; unmatched junction bases: 11. The CDR3 length is 16 residues. Germline V gene lookup returns CDR1 DFQATT and CDR2 SNEGSKA (reference sequence). CDR3 sequence reads: CSALGLAGRASYEQYF. CDR3 sequence (DNA): TGCAGTGCGCTCGGACTAGCGGGCCGCGCTTCCTACGAGCAGTACTTC.

This clonotype was counted ten times or more. The chain links TRBV28 to TRBJ2-3; D possibly corresponds to TRBD2 (6 bases). Trimming left V 3 bases short and J 1 base short, with 14 bases between. CDR1 and CDR2 (germline): MDHEN, SYDVKM. The CDR3 length is 16 residues. The CDR3, as DNA: TGTGCCAGCAGTTTCCCTCAGGGAGGACGCACAGATACGCAGTATTTT. Residues: CASSFPQGGRTDTQYF.

This clonotype was detected many times. V and J are TRBV20-1 and TRBJ2-5, with 11 bases matching TRBD2. The germline V gene has CDR1 DFQATT and CDR2 SNEGSKA (reference sequence). Unmatched junction bases numbered 7, after V lost 5 bases and J lost 5 bases. This CDR3 is 14 amino acids long. The CDR3 region is CSAGSGRAGETQYF. CDR3 in DNA: TGCAGTGCTGGTAGCGGGAGGGCCGGCGAGACCCAGTACTTC.

The rearrangement links TRBV4-2 to TRBJ1-6; D ambiguous. CDR3 length: 15 residues. Germline V gives CDR1 LGHNA, CDR2 YNFKEQ. V gave up 4 bases and J gave up 8 bases, with 15 bases separating them. The CDR3: CASSREGSGDSPLHF. CDR3 nucleotide sequence: TGTGCCAGCAGCCGGGAGGGAAGTGGCGATTCACCCCTCCACTTT.

This clonotype was counted at least ten times. The CDR3 nucleotides are TGTGCCAGCAGCTGGGGGGCCTACGAGCAGTACTTC. Amino acids: CASSWGAYEQYF. The genes are TRBV7-2 and TRBJ2-7; the D gene is possibly TRBD2 (6 bases). Between the trimmed V and J ends, which lost 4 bases and 2 bases, there was a span of 6 bases. CDR3 length: 12 amino acids. Per germline, CDR1 SGHTA and CDR2 FQGNSA.

This clonotype occurred many times. V gene TRBV6-1 combines with J gene TRBJ2-5; D may be TRBD1 or TRBD2 (5 bases each). The V gene lost 6 bases and the J gene lost 5 bases, with 22 bases spanning the gap. CDR1 MNHNS and CDR2 SASEGT come from the germline V gene. This CDR3 region has 16 residues. CDR3 sequence (DNA): TGTGCCAGCAGCTCCGGGGACGGACACCCGCCCGAGACCCAGTACTTC. This gives the protein CASSSGDGHPPETQYF.

The chain recombines TRBV7-3 with TRBJ2-2; TRBD2 aligns across 9 bases. This CDR3 has 16 amino acids. The germline CDR1 and CDR2 sequences are SGHTA and FQGTGA. V was clipped by 2 bases and J by 8 bases; unmatched bases: 9. The CDR3 is CASSLVSGGRVGELFF. CDR3 nucleotides: TGTGCCAGCAGCTTAGTGAGCGGCGGGAGGGTAGGGGAGCTGTTTTTT.

There are many counts of this clonotype. The chain joins TRBV11-2 to TRBJ2-7; 13 nucleotides line up with TRBD2. V trimming: 0 bases; J trimming: 5 bases; junction bases outside the gene matches: 1. The germline V gene has CDR1 SGHAT and CDR2 FQNNGV. The CDR3 covers 15 residues. The CDR3 bases are TGTGCCAGCAGCTTAGAACTAGCGGGAGGGAACGAGCAGTACTTC. Encoded protein: CASSLELAGGNEQYF.